The 10 T cell receptor beta chains below all came from one sample that was sequenced in a study of a mutant IDH1 vaccine in newly diagnosed glioma. These receptors have no identified antigens. Sequenced by immunoSEQ multiplex PCR; TCRdb stores in-frame clones only, minus some. In the table there are about 60,000 clones, around 84% of which are singletons. Time point specified: week 35, safety follow-up. Mutant IDH1 20-mer peptide, at 300 ug, made up each vaccine dose, with topical imiquimod. The sample here was PBMCs, taken from a glioma patient whose treatment included an IDH1 peptide vaccine. The receptors shown here come from a man aged 25 to 40 with glioma.

The chain recombines TRBV30 with TRBJ2-4; 7 bases are shared with TRBD1. This CDR3 has 14 residues. V lost 0 bases, J lost 6 bases, and 5 bases stayed unmatched. Germline-derived CDR1 and CDR2 are GTSNPN and SVGIG (reference sequence). The CDR3 nucleotides are TGTGCCTGGAGTGTAAAGGGGGCCCCAAACATTCAGTACTTC. Amino acids: CAWSVKGAPNIQYF.

The chain has TRBV14 and TRBJ1-1, with a tentative D call TRBD1 (5 bases). Trimming shortened V by 1 base and J by 6 bases, and 12 bases separated the two germline ends. Germline CDR1 and CDR2: SGHDN and FVKESK. The CDR3 consists of 14 residues. The CDR3 region is CASSQGVGVAEAFF. The CDR3 DNA reads TGTGCCAGCAGCCAAGGGGTGGGGGTGGCTGAAGCTTTCTTT.

The J gene is TRBJ2-7, the V gene TRBV5-1; 7 bases align to TRBD1. With V trimmed by 3 bases and J by 0 bases, 12 bases remained unmatched. Looked up from germline, CDR1 is SGHRS and CDR2 is YFSETQ. The CDR3 has 17 residues. DNA of the CDR3: TGCGCCAGCAGCTCCCTTCCAGGACAGGACCGCTCCTACGAGCAGTACTTC. It specifies CASSSLPGQDRSYEQYF.

This sequence joins TRBV5-4 and TRBJ1-1; D ambiguous. V was shortened by 2 bases and J by 1 base, with 9 bases between the two germline ends. Germline V gene sequence: CDR1 SGHNT, CDR2 YYREEE (reference sequence). CDR3 length: 14 residues. The CDR3 spells CASSFRDRNTEAFF. The CDR3 DNA follows: TGTGCCAGCAGCTTTCGGGATCGGAACACTGAAGCTTTCTTT.

CDR3 sequence: CASSIYRGSYNEQFF. Here the CDR3 DNA reads TGTGCCAGTAGTATTTATAGGGGATCCTACAATGAGCAGTTCTTC. This chain uses TRBV19 with TRBJ2-1; tentative D call: TRBD1 (5 bases). V shed 3 bases and J shed 1 base, with 10 bases lying between them. Per germline, CDR1 LNHDA and CDR2 SQIVND (reference sequence). This CDR3 spans 15 amino acids.

CDR3 sequence: CASSLVAGSHHEQFF. CDR3 coding DNA: TGTGCCAGCAGCTTAGTGGCGGGGTCACACCATGAGCAGTTCTTC. The V call is TRBV7-2, the J call TRBJ2-1, with a weak D call TRBD2 (6 bases). The V end lost 1 base, the J end lost 8 bases, and 15 bases lay between the germline ends. Germline values: CDR1 SGHTA, CDR2 FQGNSA. CDR3 size: 15 residues.

The rearrangement links TRBV14 to TRBJ1-2, with D possibly matching TRBD1 (6 bases). Germline-derived CDR1 and CDR2 are SGHDN and FVKESK. The CDR3 is made up of 17 amino acids. The V end was cut by 0 bases, the J end by 4 bases, with 18 bases between. The CDR3 sequence: CASSQDITGIIGYGYTF. The CDR3 DNA is TGTGCCAGCAGCCAAGATATCACAGGGATTATCGGCTATGGCTACACCTTC.

The chain carries TRBV7-2 and TRBJ2-3; no clear D gene. From germline, CDR1 is SGHTA and CDR2 FQGNSA. CDR3 size: 11 residues. V lost 5 bases and J lost 5, with 5 bases in between. The CDR3 spells CASSVLDTQYF. Written as DNA, the CDR3 is TGTGCCAGCAGCGTATTAGATACGCAGTATTTT. The variable domain in full, with the rest retrieved from reference TRBV7-2 and TRBJ2-3, is GAGVSQSPSNKVTEKGKDVELRCDPISGHTALYWYRQSLGQGLEFLIYFQGNSAPDKSGLPSDRFSAERTGGSVSTLTIQRTQQEDSAVYLCASSVLDTQYFGPGTRLTVL.

The genes are TRBV9 and TRBJ2-7; TRBD2 agrees at 10 bases. Looked up from germline, CDR1 is SGDLS and CDR2 is YYNGEE. V was clipped by 0 bases and J by 5 bases; unmatched bases: 5. This CDR3 comprises 15 residues. As DNA, the CDR3 is TGTGCCAGCAGCGTAGGAAGCGGGGGGGCCCACGAGCAGTACTTC. This codes for CASSVGSGGAHEQYF. Drawing the rest from reference TRBV9 and TRBJ2-7, the complete variable domain is DSGVTQTPKHLITATGQRVTLRCSPRSGDLSVYWYQQSLDQGLQFLIQYYNGEERAKGNILERFSAQQFPDLHSELNLSSLELGDSALYFCASSVGSGGAHEQYFGPGTRLTVT.

The chain has TRBV19 and TRBJ2-1, with 11 bases that match TRBD2. Trimming at V came to 3 bases and at J to 3 bases, leaving 1 base not matched to a gene. The CDR3 consists of 15 residues. Germline V CDR1 and CDR2: LNHDA, SQIVND (reference sequence). CDR3 in amino acids: CASSMLAGGYNEQFF. CDR3 nucleotide sequence: TGTGCCAGTAGTATGCTAGCGGGGGGCTACAATGAGCAGTTCTTC.